The 5 T cell receptor beta chains in this list originate from one sample, sequenced in a study of blood T cell repertoires in COVID-19. Assay used: immunoSEQ multiplex PCR; TCRdb lists only in-frame clones, some missing. This sample yields a few hundred thousand clones, of which nearly 90% are seen a single time; around 0.78% belongs to the top ten. Sequenced: peripheral blood. The receptors were sampled from a woman in her 30s with acute or convalescent COVID-19.

The chain is built from TRBV11-2 and TRBJ2-1, with 8 nucleotides matching TRBD2. The CDR3 has 17 amino acids. The J segment lost 0 bases and the V segment lost 0 bases, leaving 4 bases of the junction unmatched. CDR1 is SGHAT and CDR2 is FQNNGV in the germline V gene. In nucleotides, the CDR3 is TGTGCCAGCAGCTTAGATCCCAGCGGGAGCTCCTACAATGAGCAGTTCTTC. This codes for CASSLDPSGSSYNEQFF. The full variable domain, completed using reference TRBV11-2 and TRBJ2-1, is EAGVAQSPRYKIIEKRQSVAFWCNPISGHATLYWYQQILGQGPKLLIQFQNNGVVDDSQLPKDRFSAERLKGVDSTLKIQPAKLEDSAVYLCASSLDPSGSSYNEQFFGPGTRLTVL.

The V call is TRBV5-6, the J call TRBJ2-2, with 7 bases fitting TRBD1. The CDR3 is 15 amino acids. Germline V CDR1 and CDR2: SGHDT, YYEEEE. With V trimmed by 0 bases and J by 5 bases, 4 bases remained unmatched. As DNA, the CDR3 is TGTGCCAGCAGCTTGGACAGGGGTGTTACCGGGGAGCTGTTTTTT. It encodes CASSLDRGVTGELFF.

Here the CDR3 reads CSVVDRGNYGYTF. CDR3 nucleotide sequence: TGCAGCGTTGTGGACAGGGGTAACTATGGCTACACCTTC. This chain uses TRBV29-1 with TRBJ1-2; TRBD1 matches 9 bases. V lost 4 bases, J lost 1 base, and 1 base stayed unmatched. The CDR3 runs to 13 residues. Germline V CDR1 and CDR2: SQVTM, ANQGSEA. The full variable domain, in which reference TRBV29-1 and TRBJ1-2 provide the parts outside the CDR3, is SAVISQKPSRDICQRGTSLTIQCQVDSQVTMMFWYRQQPGQSLTLIATANQGSEATYESGFVIDKFPISRPNLTFSTLTVSNMSPEDSSIYLCSVVDRGNYGYTFGSGTRLTVV.

This chain joins TRBV6-2 or TRBV6-3 and TRBJ2-3; TRBD2 matches 7 bases. Trimming took 2 bases from V and 3 from J; bases not matched to a gene: 11. The germline V gene encodes CDR1 MNHEY and CDR2 SVGEGT. The CDR3 covers 17 residues. The DNA for the CDR3 is TGTGCCAGCAGTTACCCCAGAATGCGGGAGAGGACAGATACGCAGTATTTT. As protein: CASSYPRMRERTDTQYF.

The J gene is TRBJ2-7, the V gene TRBV7-3; 7 bases are shared with TRBD1. J was trimmed by 2 bases and V by 5 bases; bases with no gene match: 9. CDR3 length: 15 amino acids. Germline CDR1 SGHTA, CDR2 FQGTGA. Here the CDR3 reads CASSLSPGQAYEQYF. The CDR3 nucleotides read TGTGCCAGCAGCCTAAGCCCTGGACAGGCCTACGAGCAGTACTTC.